The T cell receptor beta chain described here comes from a study of Tregs in tolerant kidney transplant recipients. This clone was observed a few times. As yet, its antigen is unknown. This CDR3 is 15 amino acids long. V lost 1 base, J lost 5 bases, and 12 bases lay in between. CDR1 is SEHNR and CDR2 is FQNEAQ in the germline V gene (reference sequence). Sequencing was performed with immunoSEQ multiplex PCR; in TCRdb, only in-frame clones are kept and a portion is missing. The sample consists of under 95,000 clones, approximately 89% of them appearing once. CD4+CD25+CD127- Tregs, CD4+CD25- non-Tregs, CD4 and CD8 cells were sorted. Study observations and caveats: Antigen-driven expansion was suggested because donor-specific Tregs expanded more than all Tregs in tolerant patients.

The V gene is TRBV7-9, the J gene TRBJ1-5, with D perhaps TRBD1 (6 bases). The clonotype comes from a human donor who received a combined kidney and bone marrow transplant. This material consisted of Tregs from blood, taken before the transplant. The CDR3 bases are TGTGCCAGCAGCTTAGGAGGGGGGGGACATCAGCCCCAGCATTTT. Translated: CASSLGGGGHQPQHF.